The 20 T cell receptor beta chains reported below all come from one sample, sequenced in a study of CD8 T cells in ankylosing spondylitis. The study's findings and limits: Eight or nine highly homologous variants made up a TCR beta motif that seemed to typify ankylosing spondylitis blood.

Their antigen targets remain unknown. One entry per CDR3 protein, called by TCRdb with MiXCR from the 5' RACE reads. Here the sample spans some 240,000 distinct CDR3 sequences, around 6.6% being singletons. Input material: blood, either unsorted or a sorted T cell fraction (not recorded which). These receptors came from a male donor with ankylosing spondylitis.

This clonotype was recorded many times. The chain recombines TRBV15 with TRBJ1-1; D gene unclear. CDR1 is LNHNV and CDR2 is YYDKDF in the germline V gene (reference sequence). This CDR3 contains 15 residues. V lost 1 base, J lost 0 bases, and 9 bases lay in between. The CDR3 region has the DNA TGTGCCACCAGCAGAGTGACGGTGTTGAACACTGAAGCTTTCTTT. It codes for CATSRVTVLNTEAFF.

This clonotype was observed a handful of times. V usage is TRBV4-3 and J usage is TRBJ2-1; D may correspond to TRBD1 or TRBD2 (5 bases each). There are 16 residues in the CDR3. Germline CDR1 LGHNA, CDR2 YSLEER. The germline V and J ends were trimmed by 0 bases and 0 bases, with 9 bases remaining between them. The CDR3 DNA reads TGCGCCAGCAGCCAAGATATGAGGGGCTCCTACAATGAGCAGTTCTTC. This translates into CASSQDMRGSYNEQFF.

This clonotype has a count of ten or more. The V call is TRBV25-1, the J call TRBJ2-5, with D possibly called TRBD1 or TRBD2 (5 bases each). Trimming removed 2 bases from V and 1 base from J, with 8 bases in between. This CDR3 has 14 amino acids. Germline-derived CDR1 and CDR2 are MGHDK and SYGVNS. CDR3 in amino acids: CASSEGGIQETQYF. Written as DNA, the CDR3 is TGTGCCAGCAGTGAAGGGGGAATCCAAGAGACCCAGTACTTC.

This clonotype was detected ten times or more. The rearrangement joins TRBV5-6 to TRBJ2-6; D unresolved. CDR1 SGHDT and CDR2 YYEEEE come from the germline V gene. Deletions cut 0 bases from V and 5 bases from J, with 9 bases between. The CDR3 runs to 15 residues. The CDR3 here is CASSLGSYRANVLTF. The CDR3 coding sequence is TGTGCCAGCAGCTTGGGTAGTTATAGGGCCAACGTCCTGACTTTC. Looking up the rest from reference TRBV5-6 and TRBJ2-6 gives the full variable domain: DAGVTQSPTHLIKTRGQQVTLRCSPKSGHDTVSWYQQALGQGPQFIFQYYEEEERQRGNFPDRFSGHQFPNYSSELNVNALLLGDSALYLCASSLGSYRANVLTFGAGSRLTVL.

This clonotype has a count of ten or more. The J gene is TRBJ2-1, the V gene TRBV24-1; D call uncertain. The germline gives CDR1 KGHDR, CDR2 SFDVKD. V was cut by 3 bases and J by 9 bases, with 11 bases left in between. The CDR3 sequence is 13 residues long. In DNA, the CDR3 is TGTGCCACCAGTGATGGGGTGGGCCGTGAGCAGTTCTTC. This sequence encodes CATSDGVGREQFF.

There are many counts of this clonotype. V and J are TRBV20-1 and TRBJ2-1; D might be TRBD1 (5 bases). Germline lookup yields CDR1 DFQATT and CDR2 SNEGSKA (reference sequence). The CDR3 has 13 amino acids. V lost 3 bases and J 3 bases, leaving 9 bases between the germline ends. The CDR3 DNA is TGCAGTGCTAGGGGGCGGCACTACAATGAGCAGTTCTTC. This gives the protein CSARGRHYNEQFF.

The chain joins TRBV20-1 to TRBJ2-5; D ambiguous. The CDR3 sequence is 13 residues long. Germline CDR1 DFQATT, CDR2 SNEGSKA (reference sequence). V lost 1 base to trimming and J lost 5 bases, with 11 bases between them. CDR3 protein: CSARVGSRETQYF. DNA for the CDR3: TGCAGTGCTAGAGTCGGGTCACGGGAGACCCAGTACTTC.

This clonotype was found many times. The V gene is TRBV4-3, the J gene TRBJ2-5, with 8 bases that match TRBD2. The germline gives CDR1 LGHNA, CDR2 YSLEER. V gave up 4 bases and J gave up 1 base; unmatched junction bases: 5. The CDR3 is made up of 15 amino acids. CDR3 protein: CASSPRAGGQETQYF. The CDR3 DNA follows: TGCGCCAGCAGCCCGAGGGCGGGAGGCCAAGAGACCCAGTACTTC.

The chain employs TRBV6-5 and TRBJ2-3; 11 positions agree with TRBD2. This CDR3 spans 17 amino acids. Germline V lookup: CDR1 MNHEY, CDR2 SVGAGI. The ends lost 2 bases at V and 5 bases at J; junction bases unmatched: 9. The CDR3 nucleotides read TGTGCCAGCAGTTACCCTATAGCGGGGGGGCTTAGAGATACGCAGTATTTT. Translation gives CASSYPIAGGLRDTQYF.

This clonotype has only a few counts. The chain couples TRBV19 to TRBJ1-1; D perhaps matches TRBD1 (5 bases). The CDR3 is made up of 14 amino acids. Looked up from germline, CDR1 is LNHDA and CDR2 is SQIVND (reference sequence). The V end was cut by 5 bases, the J end by 0 bases, with 10 bases between. The CDR3, as DNA: TGTGCCAGTAGTGGGGACGGATTGAACACTGAAGCTTTCTTT. This sequence encodes CASSGDGLNTEAFF.

This clonotype was seen at least ten times. This chain joins TRBV27 and TRBJ2-3, with D hard to call. The CDR3 is 13 residues long. The ends were cut back, 2 bases at V and 2 bases at J, with 5 bases in the middle. Germline CDR1 reads MNHEY; CDR2 reads SMNVEV (reference sequence). DNA for the CDR3: TGTGCCAGCAGTTTACTAGACACAGATACGCAGTATTTT. Protein: CASSLLDTDTQYF.

This clonotype has a count of ten or more. This chain connects TRBV20-1 to TRBJ2-5; 7 positions agree with TRBD2. The germline gives CDR1 DFQATT, CDR2 SNEGSKA (reference sequence). V was pared by 6 bases and J by 5 bases, with 6 bases of the junction left unmatched. The CDR3 covers 12 residues. The CDR3 DNA reads TGCAGTGCCAGGGAGGGCCTGGAGACCCAGTACTTC. It is translated as CSAREGLETQYF.

There are many counts of this clonotype. The chain is built from TRBV6-2 or TRBV6-3 and TRBJ2-1, with D uncertain. V lost 0 bases, J lost 2 bases, and 8 bases lay in between. The germline gives CDR1 MNHEY, CDR2 SVGEGT. CDR3 size: 15 residues. The CDR3 is CASSYSMGTYNEQFF. In DNA form, the CDR3 reads TGTGCCAGCAGTTACTCGATGGGGACCTACAATGAGCAGTTCTTC.

The chain joins TRBV7-9 to TRBJ1-3, with no clear D. CDR3 length: 16 amino acids. Germline assignment: CDR1 SEHNR and CDR2 FQNEAQ (reference sequence). V lost 5 bases to trimming and J lost 0 bases, with 14 bases between them. The CDR3 DNA is TGTGCCAGCAGCCCGCCGTGGCCGGACTCTGGAAACACCATATATTTT. Protein product: CASSPPWPDSGNTIYF. The full variable domain, rest sourced from reference TRBV7-9 and TRBJ1-3, is DTGVSQNPRHKITKRGQNVTFRCDPISEHNRLYWYRQTLGQGPEFLTYFQNEAQLEKSRLLSDRFSAERPKGSFSTLEIQRTEQGDSAMYLCASSPPWPDSGNTIYFGEGSWLTVV.

This clonotype occurred many times. This chain joins TRBV7-9 and TRBJ2-7; 9 bases map to TRBD2. This CDR3 is 14 amino acids long. Losses at the gene ends were 1 base for V and 7 bases for J; bases not matched to a gene: 5. Germline V lookup: CDR1 SEHNR, CDR2 FQNEAQ (reference sequence). This chain's CDR3 is CASSLGGRVWEQYF. CDR3 DNA sequence: TGTGCCAGCAGCTTAGGCGGGAGGGTTTGGGAGCAGTACTTC.

This clonotype came up many times. This chain joins TRBV6-1 and TRBJ2-1; maybe TRBD2 (6 bases). The CDR3 contains 15 residues. Per germline, CDR1 MNHNS and CDR2 SASEGT. The V end lost 8 bases, the J end lost 3 bases, and 17 bases lay between the germline ends. This CDR3 reads CASLGGKSYYNEQFF. The CDR3 nucleotides are TGTGCCAGCCTTGGGGGGAAGTCATACTACAATGAGCAGTTCTTC.

This clonotype has ten or more counts. The chain joins TRBV7-9 to TRBJ2-2; the D gene is possibly TRBD1 (5 bases). This CDR3 region has 12 residues. V lost 7 bases, J lost 7 bases, and 10 bases lay in between. CDR1 SEHNR and CDR2 FQNEAQ come from the germline V gene (reference sequence). The CDR3 DNA reads as TGTGCCAGCACCCTAAGGGGCGGGGAGCTGTTTTTT. This translates into CASTLRGGELFF.

This clonotype has at least ten counts. The gene calls are TRBV5-5 and TRBJ2-5, with 8 bases lining up with TRBD2. In germline, CDR1 is SGHKS, CDR2 YYEKEE (reference sequence). Losses at the gene ends were 6 bases for V and 2 bases for J; bases not matched to a gene: 12. This CDR3 comprises 16 residues. CDR3 residues: CASKKERESGQETQYF. CDR3 nucleotides: TGTGCCAGCAAGAAAGAGCGGGAGTCCGGACAAGAGACCCAGTACTTC.

This clonotype was seen repeatedly, ten times or more. V and J are TRBV29-1 and TRBJ2-3; 8 positions match TRBD1. With 7 bases clipped from V and 2 bases from J, the junction kept 11 bases outside the gene matches. The CDR3 totals 15 residues. Germline values: CDR1 SQVTM, CDR2 ANQGSEA. Here the CDR3 reads CSAATRGQNTDTQYF. The CDR3 DNA reads TGCAGCGCCGCTACCAGGGGGCAAAACACAGATACGCAGTATTTT.

This clonotype was detected only once. Mismatch with germline at one junction end may stem from a read error. V and J are TRBV13 and TRBJ2-5; D gene uncertain. Germline values: CDR1 PRHDT, CDR2 FYEKMQ (reference sequence). The CDR3 is 16 residues long. DNA of the CDR3: TGTGACAGCAGCTTAGAAGGCATGGGCACGCAAGAGACCCAGTACTTC. Translation gives CDSSLEGMGTQETQYF.